The 32 T cell receptor beta chains in this list originate from one sample, sequenced in a study of T cell changes during pregnancy in multiple sclerosis. The method was immunoSEQ multiplex PCR; TCRdb's version includes in-frame clones alone and lacks a portion of them. Of approximately 13,000 clones in the sample, roughly 94% were seen once. This sample comprised CD4+ T cells from peripheral blood mononuclear cells, obtained before pregnancy. These receptors originate from a female donor with multiple sclerosis, enrolled in a pregnancy study.

The chain uses TRBV19 and TRBJ2-2, with 10 nucleotides matching TRBD2. With 6 bases clipped from V and 7 bases from J, the junction kept 8 bases outside the gene matches. The germline V gene encodes CDR1 LNHDA and CDR2 SQIVND (reference sequence). CDR3 length equals 15 residues. The CDR3 loop is CASRFSGGGVGELFF. DNA of the CDR3: TGTGCCAGTAGGTTCAGCGGGGGGGGCGTCGGGGAGCTGTTTTTT.

V usage is TRBV30 and J usage is TRBJ1-6; tentative D call: TRBD1 (5 bases). Germline CDR1 GTSNPN, CDR2 SVGIG (reference sequence). The CDR3 totals 15 residues. The V and J ends lost 0 bases and 9 bases respectively, with 15 bases between them. The CDR3 region is CAWSVEAGNGSPLHF. The CDR3 region has the DNA TGTGCCTGGAGTGTAGAGGCAGGGAACGGTTCACCCCTCCACTTT.

The rearrangement joins TRBV11-2 to TRBJ1-6, with TRBD1 matching over 8 bases. V shed 4 bases and J 7 bases; nucleotides not matched to a gene: 9. The germline gives CDR1 SGHAT, CDR2 FQNNGV. There are 16 residues in the CDR3. CDR3 sequence reads: CASSSQGQAGNSPLHF. The DNA of the CDR3 is TGTGCCAGCAGCTCCCAGGGACAGGCCGGGAATTCACCCCTCCACTTT.

The CDR3 region is CASRVGQGVSPLHF. In nucleotides, the CDR3 is TGTGCCAGCAGGGTAGGACAGGGCGTTTCACCCCTCCACTTT. J is TRBJ1-6 and V is TRBV6-5, with TRBD1 matching 8 bases. CDR1 is MNHEY, CDR2 SVGAGI, per germline. Trimming cost V 6 bases and J 9 bases; bases outside gene matches: 7. The CDR3 length is 14 residues.

The chain has TRBV5-1 and TRBJ2-7; weak D call: TRBD1 (5 bases). Germline-derived CDR1 and CDR2 are SGHRS and YFSETQ. With 4 bases removed from V and 0 bases from J, the gap between germline ends came to 14 bases. There are 15 residues in the CDR3. CDR3 protein: CASSPGHVSSYEQYF. Written as DNA, the CDR3 is TGCGCCAGCAGCCCTGGACACGTGAGCTCCTACGAGCAGTACTTC.

This chain connects TRBV19 to TRBJ2-1, with TRBD2 identical over 9 bases. This CDR3 is 14 amino acids long. CDR1 is LNHDA, CDR2 SQIVND, per germline (reference sequence). The J segment lost 9 bases and the V segment lost 6 bases, leaving 9 bases of the junction unmatched. The CDR3 DNA follows: TGTGCCAGTAGAGGACCTAGCGGGGCTGGTGAGCAGTTCTTC. This translates into CASRGPSGAGEQFF.

The gene calls are TRBV4-1 and TRBJ2-3; 7 bases fit TRBD2. Germline V gene data show CDR1 as MGHRA and CDR2 as YSYEKL. V lost 5 bases and J lost 3; bases outside the gene matches: 11. The CDR3 is 16 amino acids. CDR3 coding DNA: TGCGCCAGCAGCGCCTCATTGGGGCGGGGGACAGATACGCAGTATTTT. Translated, it gives CASSASLGRGTDTQYF.

The rearrangement links TRBV19 to TRBJ1-1, with unresolved D. This CDR3 contains 14 residues. V gave up 7 bases and J gave up 0 bases, with 12 bases separating them. Germline V gene data show CDR1 as LNHDA and CDR2 as SQIVND (reference sequence). CDR3 amino acids: CASTRGSMNTEAFF. The DNA for the CDR3 is TGTGCCAGTACTCGGGGATCGATGAACACTGAAGCTTTCTTT.

CDR3 protein: CASSRGGGRYNEQFF. The CDR3 nucleotides are TGTGCCAGCAGCCGCGGCGGGGGAAGGTACAATGAGCAGTTCTTC. The V call is TRBV11-3, the J call TRBJ2-1; 7 nucleotides agree with TRBD2. This CDR3 spans 15 amino acids. The V segment lost 5 bases and the J segment 4 bases; nucleotides outside the gene matches: 8. Germline V gene lookup returns CDR1 SGHNT and CDR2 YENEEA.

This chain links TRBV5-1 with TRBJ2-1, with TRBD1 matching 10 bases. After removal of 4 bases from V and 9 bases from J, the junction contained 10 bases not matched to a gene. Germline V lookup: CDR1 SGHRS, CDR2 YFSETQ. The CDR3 contains 15 residues. This CDR3 is CASSGWDRGIGEQFF. CDR3 DNA: TGCGCCAGCAGCGGATGGGACAGGGGTATCGGTGAGCAGTTCTTC. Filled out from reference TRBV5-1 and TRBJ2-1, the complete variable domain reads KAGVTQTPRYLIKTRGQQVTLSCSPISGHRSVSWYQQTPGQGLQFLFEYFSETQRNKGNFPGRFSGRQFSNSRSEMNVSTLELGDSALYLCASSGWDRGIGEQFFGPGTRLTVL.

The rearrangement joins TRBV19 to TRBJ1-6, with 8 bases that match TRBD1. V shed 9 bases and J 10 bases; nucleotides not matched to a gene: 11. The CDR3 length is 14 residues. CDR1 is LNHDA, CDR2 SQIVND, per germline (reference sequence). Here the CDR3 DNA reads TGTGCCAGCAACACCGGGACAGGAGGGTCACCCCTCCACTTT. Encoded protein: CASNTGTGGSPLHF.

The chain recombines TRBV12-5 with TRBJ1-1; D possibly corresponds to TRBD1 (5 bases). The germline CDR1 and CDR2 sequences are LGHNT and FRNRAP. The CDR3 totals 16 residues. Trimming removed 0 bases from V and 8 bases from J, with 19 bases in between. This chain's CDR3 is CASGLVSARPAGEAFF. In nucleotides, the CDR3 is TGTGCTAGTGGTTTGGTATCGGCCAGGCCCGCAGGGGAAGCTTTCTTT.

The V and J genes are TRBV2 and TRBJ2-2, with 9 bases aligning to TRBD1. The V gene's germline CDR1 is SNHLY and CDR2 FYNNEI. With V trimmed by 2 bases and J by 6 bases, 7 bases remained unmatched. This CDR3 comprises 16 residues. DNA for the CDR3: TGTGCCAGCAGTGAAATCGGGACAGGGATCGCCGGGGAGCTGTTTTTT. It is translated as CASSEIGTGIAGELFF.

The V call is TRBV5-1, the J call TRBJ2-5, with 8 bases that match TRBD2. Germline V gene sequence: CDR1 SGHRS, CDR2 YFSETQ. V dropped 4 bases and J dropped 5; count of bases not matched to a gene: 13. The CDR3 sequence is 16 residues long. The CDR3 DNA reads as TGCGCCAGCAGCCCCGGGACTAGGGGGTTTGCGGAGACCCAGTACTTC. Protein sequence: CASSPGTRGFAETQYF.

The chain has TRBV10-3 and TRBJ1-2; 7 positions match TRBD1. The CDR3 contains 18 residues. Germline CDR1 and CDR2: ENHRY and SYGVKD. The junction had 18 bases not matched to a gene; V was cut back by 7 bases and J by 1 base. The CDR3 DNA follows: TGTGCCATCAAGCGACAGACAGGGAAAGGGGGAGGTAACTATGGCTACACCTTC. Protein: CAIKRQTGKGGGNYGYTF.

The rearrangement uses TRBV7-9 and TRBJ2-3; 9 bases are a match to TRBD2. Germline loops: CDR1 SEHNR, CDR2 FQNEAQ (reference sequence). V lost 1 base to trimming and J lost 4 bases; unmatched junction nucleotides: 6. This CDR3 is built from 16 residues. CDR3 sequence (DNA): TGTGCCAGCAGCTTAGGGGGCGGGGGGGGTGCAGATACGCAGTATTTT. Translated, it gives CASSLGGGGGADTQYF.

The rearrangement links TRBV4-2 to TRBJ2-7; the D is unclear. Germline V gene lookup returns CDR1 LGHNA and CDR2 YNFKEQ. The CDR3 spans 14 residues. V was clipped by 1 base and J by 1 base, with 8 bases between them. The CDR3 coding sequence is TGTGCCAGCAGCCAAGTCAGAGGTTCCTACGAGCAGTACTTC. Translated, it gives CASSQVRGSYEQYF.

V gene TRBV6-5 combines with J gene TRBJ1-1; 10 nucleotides align to TRBD1. CDR3 length: 14 amino acids. J gave up 7 bases and V 6 bases, and 8 bases lay outside the gene matches. CDR1 and CDR2 from the germline V gene are MNHEY and SVGAGI. The chain's CDR3 is CASRYAGTGDEAFF. The CDR3 coding sequence is TGTGCCAGCAGGTACGCCGGGACAGGGGATGAAGCTTTCTTT.

This clone was seen a single time. This chain joins TRBV2 and TRBJ2-6, with TRBD2 matching 9 bases. The V segment lost 11 bases and the J segment 0 bases; nucleotides outside the gene matches: 14. The CDR3 consists of 18 residues. CDR1 SNHLY and CDR2 FYNNEI come from the germline V gene. Written as DNA, the CDR3 is TGTGCCTGGACCTCCAAGCGGGGGGCGACCTCTGGGGCCAACGTCCTGACTTTC. Encoded protein: CAWTSKRGATSGANVLTF.

The chain combines TRBV30 with TRBJ2-3, with 11 bases aligning to TRBD2. J lost 5 bases, V lost 4 bases, and 11 bases had no gene match. The CDR3 runs 16 residues. The germline CDR1 and CDR2 sequences are GTSNPN and SVGIG (reference sequence). CDR3 bases: TGTGCCTGGATGGTACTAGGGCTAGCGGGGGGAGATACGCAGTATTTT. Its translation: CAWMVLGLAGGDTQYF.

J is TRBJ1-1 and V is TRBV19; 8 bases align to TRBD1. The CDR3 is made up of 14 amino acids. Per the germline V gene, CDR1 is LNHDA and CDR2 is SQIVND (reference sequence). The V gene end was trimmed by 5 bases and the J gene end by 6 bases; junction bases not matched to a gene: 8. The CDR3, as DNA: TGTGCCAGTAGTCGACAGGGGATTGAGGCTGAAGCTTTCTTT. Amino acid sequence: CASSRQGIEAEAFF.

In its sample, this clone was seen once. The chain employs TRBV15 and TRBJ1-1; possible D gene TRBD1, 5 bases. The CDR3 is 14 amino acids. Trimming took 1 base from V and 4 from J, leaving 10 bases between them. Germline CDR1 LNHNV, CDR2 YYDKDF (reference sequence). This CDR3 reads CATSRAQGATEAFF. As DNA, the CDR3 is TGTGCCACCAGCAGAGCCCAGGGCGCCACTGAAGCTTTCTTT. Full variable domain (rest looked up from reference TRBV15 and TRBJ1-1): DAMVIQNPRYQVTQFGKPVTLSCSQTLNHNVMYWYQQKSSQAPKLLFHYYDKDFNNEADTPDNFQSRRPNTSFCFLDIRSPGLGDTAMYLCATSRAQGATEAFFGQGTRLTVV.

This sequence joins TRBV6-5 and TRBJ1-1, with D perhaps TRBD1 (6 bases). CDR3 size: 15 residues. Germline V gives CDR1 MNHEY, CDR2 SVGAGI. Trimming took 5 bases from V and 2 from J, leaving 15 bases between them. Written as DNA, the CDR3 is TGTGCCAGCAGTGTAAGGAAACAGGGAAACACTGAAGCTTTCTTT. Encoded protein: CASSVRKQGNTEAFF.

The chain couples TRBV9 to TRBJ2-5, with 10 bases matching TRBD2. Trimming took 0 bases from V and 1 from J; bases not matched to a gene: 9. The length of the CDR3 is 18 residues. Per germline, CDR1 SGDLS and CDR2 YYNGEE. The DNA of the CDR3 is TGTGCCAGCAGCGTAGCGGCTAGCGGGGGAGTGGGCCAAGAGACCCAGTACTTC. It is translated as CASSVAASGGVGQETQYF.

The chain links TRBV2 to TRBJ2-6; D uncertain. With 6 bases removed from V and 1 base from J, the gap between germline ends came to 16 bases. The CDR3 sequence is 17 residues long. Germline CDR1 reads SNHLY; CDR2 reads FYNNEI. For the CDR3, the DNA is TGTGCCAGCAGCGAAACCAGAGGCAGTTCTGGGGCCAACGTCCTGACTTTC. Translation: CASSETRGSSGANVLTF.

The chain has TRBV7-2 and TRBJ1-2; no reliable D call. V was shortened by 5 bases and J by 8 bases, with 12 bases between the two germline ends. The CDR3 totals 12 residues. Germline V lookup: CDR1 SGHTA, CDR2 FQGNSA. CDR3 DNA: TGTGCCAGCAGCCGGCCCCGAGGGGGCTACACCTTC. Translating gives CASSRPRGGYTF.

Only one count was recorded for this clone. This rearrangement joins TRBV9 to TRBJ2-5, with TRBD1 as a possible D gene (6 bases). Per germline, CDR1 SGDLS and CDR2 YYNGEE. This CDR3 region has 14 residues. Trimming pared 0 bases from V and 2 bases from J, leaving 8 bases between. CDR3 in DNA: TGTGCCAGCAGCGTAGGGGGGCCACAAGAGACCCAGTACTTC. It translates to CASSVGGPQETQYF.

The chain employs TRBV13 and TRBJ1-2, with 10 bases matching TRBD1. Germline assignment: CDR1 PRHDT and CDR2 FYEKMQ (reference sequence). With 4 bases clipped from V and 7 bases from J, the junction kept 6 bases outside the gene matches. This CDR3 is 14 amino acids long. CDR3 sequence (DNA): TGTGCCAGCAGCTCTGGACAGGGGGTTCCTGGCTACACCTTC. Translation: CASSSGQGVPGYTF.

The chain carries TRBV7-2 and TRBJ1-1, with TRBD1 identical over 9 bases. The germline V gene encodes CDR1 SGHTA and CDR2 FQGNSA. The CDR3 covers 14 residues. J was trimmed by 3 bases and V by 7 bases; bases with no gene match: 6. The CDR3 loop is CASKPGQGYTEAFF. The CDR3, as DNA: TGTGCCAGCAAACCGGGACAGGGTTACACTGAAGCTTTCTTT.

This chain uses TRBV5-8 with TRBJ1-5, with TRBD1 identical over 11 bases. Per germline, CDR1 SGHTS and CDR2 YDEGEE. V shed 5 bases, J shed 0 bases, and the junction held 7 bases outside the gene matches. The CDR3 covers 17 residues. The CDR3 reads CASSWTGGAGSNQPQHF. The CDR3 coding sequence is TGTGCCAGCAGTTGGACAGGGGGCGCGGGTAGCAATCAGCCCCAGCATTTT.

CDR3 sequence reads: CASSYSRFRGELFF. CDR3 DNA sequence: TGTGCCAGCAGTTACAGTAGATTTCGGGGGGAGCTGTTTTTT. The chain recombines TRBV6-5 with TRBJ2-2, with D hard to call. Germline V gene sequence: CDR1 MNHEY, CDR2 SVGAGI. The V and J ends lost 2 bases and 8 bases respectively, with 12 bases between them. The CDR3 spans 14 residues.

The rearrangement links TRBV7-9 to TRBJ1-2; 7 nucleotides line up with TRBD1. Germline lookup yields CDR1 SEHNR and CDR2 FQNEAQ (reference sequence). This CDR3 contains 14 residues. After removal of 3 bases from V and 5 bases from J, the junction contained 6 bases not matched to a gene. DNA of the CDR3: TGTGCCAGCAGCTTGCGTTCAGGGGGATATGGCTACACCTTC. Translation gives CASSLRSGGYGYTF.